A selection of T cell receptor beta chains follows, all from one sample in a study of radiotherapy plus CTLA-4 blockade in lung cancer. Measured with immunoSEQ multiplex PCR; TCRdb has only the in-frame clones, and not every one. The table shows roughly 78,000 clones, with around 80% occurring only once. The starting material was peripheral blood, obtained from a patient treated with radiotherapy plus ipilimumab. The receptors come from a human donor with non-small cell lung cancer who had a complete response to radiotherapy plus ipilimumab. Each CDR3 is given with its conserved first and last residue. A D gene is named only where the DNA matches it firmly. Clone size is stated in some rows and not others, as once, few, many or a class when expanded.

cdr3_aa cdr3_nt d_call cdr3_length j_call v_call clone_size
CASSITGQQNSPLHF TGTGCCAGCAGCATTACGGGACAACAGAATTCACCCCTCCACTTT - 15 TRBJ1-6 TRBV11-2 once
CSVQDSGPYGYTF TGCAGCGTTCAAGATTCCGGGCCTTATGGCTACACCTTC - 13 TRBJ1-2 TRBV29-1 -
CASSERVAIKHF TGTGCCAGCAGTGAACGAGTTGCGATCAAGCATTTT - 12 TRBJ1-5 TRBV6-5 -
CASSAGPGLETQYF TGTGCCAGCAGCGCCGGACCGGGATTGGAGACCCAGTACTTC - 14 TRBJ2-5 TRBV9 -
CASSYGETGGNTEAFF TGTGCCAGCAGTTACGGGGAGACAGGGGGGAACACTGAAGCTTTCTTT TRBD1 16 TRBJ1-1 TRBV6-6 once
CASSQDGGYGYTF TGCGCCAGCAGCCAAGATGGGGGATATGGCTACACCTTC - 13 TRBJ1-2 TRBV4-1 once
CASSLVGTQYF TGTGCCAGCAGCTTGGTAGGGACGCAGTATTTT - 11 TRBJ2-3 TRBV11-2 -
CASSLASGRKETQYF TGTGCCAGCAGCTTAGCTAGCGGGAGAAAAGAGACCCAGTACTTC TRBD2 15 TRBJ2-5 TRBV7-9 -
CASSLELADPRWGYF TGCGCCAGCAGCTTGGAGCTAGCGGACCCCAGATGGGGGTATTTT TRBD2 15 TRBJ2-3 TRBV5-1 -
CASSLKGNGELFF TGTGCCAGCAGTTTAAAAGGGAACGGGGAGCTGTTTTTT - 13 TRBJ2-2 TRBV27 -
CASSVAVAADNEQFF TGTGCCAGCAGCGTAGCCGTAGCGGCTGACAATGAGCAGTTCTTC - 15 TRBJ2-1 TRBV9 once
CASSLGPGAYNEQFF TGCGCCAGCAGCTTGGGGCCGGGGGCCTACAATGAGCAGTTCTTC - 15 TRBJ2-1 TRBV5-1 -
CASSLWTPNSPLHF TGTGCCAGCAGTTTATGGACACCGAATTCACCCCTCCACTTT - 14 TRBJ1-6 TRBV28 -
CASSPGAVYGYTF TGTGCCAGCAGCCCAGGGGCCGTCTATGGCTACACCTTC - 13 TRBJ1-2 TRBV11-2 -
CASSRSTSGRDTQYF TGTGCCAGCTCACGCTCGACTAGCGGGAGGGATACGCAGTATTTT TRBD2 15 TRBJ2-3 TRBV18 once
CATSSGTSQHETQYF TGTGCCACCAGCAGTGGGACTAGTCAGCATGAGACCCAGTACTTC TRBD2 15 TRBJ2-5 TRBV15 -
CASRNPGGHGELFF TGTGCCAGCAGGAACCCAGGGGGCCACGGGGAGCTGTTTTTT TRBD1 14 TRBJ2-2 TRBV28 few
CASSQQVAGGSTDTQYF TGTGCCAGCAGCCAACAGGTAGCGGGAGGGAGCACAGATACGCAGTATTTT TRBD2 17 TRBJ2-3 TRBV11-3 -
CASSLNSGTANTQYF TGTGCTAGCAGTTTAAACTCAGGGACTGCAAATACGCAGTATTTT - 15 TRBJ2-3 TRBV7-7 -
CASSQTALSGANVLTF TGTGCCAGCTCACAGACAGCTCTCTCTGGGGCCAACGTCCTGACTTTC - 16 TRBJ2-6 TRBV18 -
CSADRGLAGTETQYF TGCAGCGCCGACCGAGGACTAGCGGGAACGGAGACCCAGTACTTC TRBD2 15 TRBJ2-5 TRBV29-1 -
CASSTDRSYSNQPQHF TGTGCCAGTAGTACAGACAGAAGCTATAGCAATCAGCCCCAGCATTTT - 16 TRBJ1-5 TRBV19 -
CACRSTNTDTQYF TGTGCCTGCCGATCCACTAACACAGATACGCAGTATTTT - 13 TRBJ2-3 TRBV30 -
CASSLGRGDYEQYF TGTGCCAGCAGCTTGGGCAGGGGCGACTACGAGCAGTACTTC - 14 TRBJ2-7 TRBV5-4 -
CASSRLVGETQYF TGCGCCAGCAGCCGGCTAGTAGGCGAGACCCAGTACTTC - 13 TRBJ2-5 TRBV4-1 -
CASSTGGYGYTF TGTGCCAGCAGTACAGGGGGGTATGGCTACACCTTC TRBD1 12 TRBJ1-2 TRBV6-5 -
CASSPDREYADTQYF TGTGCCAGCAGCCCGGACAGGGAGTATGCAGATACGCAGTATTTT TRBD1 15 TRBJ2-3 TRBV27 once
CASSRGTGSDYGYTF TGTGCCAGCAGCAGGGGGACAGGGAGTGACTATGGCTACACCTTC TRBD1 15 TRBJ1-2 TRBV9 -
CASSLVGVPYEQYF TGTGCCAGCAGCTTGGTAGGGGTCCCCTACGAGCAGTACTTC - 14 TRBJ2-7 TRBV5-5 -
CASSLDTSGSRGNIQYF TGTGCCAGCAGCTTAGATACTAGCGGGAGTCGGGGAAACATTCAGTACTTC TRBD2 17 TRBJ2-4 TRBV11-3 -
CATTGSHEKLFF TGTGCCACCACAGGGAGTCACGAAAAACTGTTTTTT - 12 TRBJ1-4 TRBV10-3 -
CASRLGQGDEKLFF TGTGCCAGCAGGCTGGGACAGGGCGATGAAAAACTGTTTTTT TRBD1 14 TRBJ1-4 TRBV14 -
CASSLFGLAASYNEQFF TGTGCCAGCAGTTTATTTGGCCTAGCCGCCTCCTACAATGAGCAGTTCTTC - 17 TRBJ2-1 TRBV27 once
CASRKGALGYTF TGTGCCAGCCGAAAGGGGGCGCTCGGCTACACCTTC TRBD1 12 TRBJ1-2 TRBV6-5 -
CAWSMGETQYF TGTGCCTGGAGTATGGGAGAGACCCAGTACTTC - 11 TRBJ2-5 TRBV30 -
CASSDYRGNTEAFF TGTGCCAGCAGCGATTACAGGGGGAACACTGAAGCTTTCTTT TRBD1 14 TRBJ1-1 TRBV7-9 -
CASSLDWAPPQETQYF TGTGCCAGCAGCTTAGATTGGGCCCCCCCCCAAGAGACCCAGTACTTC - 16 TRBJ2-5 TRBV11-3 -
CASSPGRGQNQPQHF TGTGCCAGCAGTCCCGGCAGGGGGCAAAATCAGCCCCAGCATTTT TRBD1 15 TRBJ1-5 TRBV6-6 -
CASSPAFARTNQPQHF TGTGCCAGCTCACCAGCTTTCGCAAGGACGAATCAGCCCCAGCATTTT - 16 TRBJ1-5 TRBV18 once
CASSSGQGGEKLFF TGTGCCAGCAGTTCCGGACAGGGAGGTGAAAAACTGTTTTTT TRBD1 14 TRBJ1-4 TRBV6-1 once
CASSFGQTAAFF TGCGCCAGCAGCTTCGGACAGACAGCTGCTTTCTTT - 12 TRBJ1-1 TRBV5-1 -
CASSLYATGNVAGELFF TGTGCCAGCAGTTTATACGCAACAGGGAATGTGGCCGGGGAGCTGTTTTTT - 17 TRBJ2-2 TRBV27 once
CASSGEGGQPQHF TGTGCCAGCAGCGGCGAGGGAGGTCAGCCCCAGCATTTT - 13 TRBJ1-5 TRBV7-2 -
CAISGGVGQETQYF TGTGCCATCAGTGGAGGGGTGGGCCAAGAGACCCAGTACTTC - 14 TRBJ2-5 TRBV10-3 -
CASRPRGGHGTEAFF TGTGCCAGCAGGCCCCGGGGGGGGCATGGGACTGAAGCTTTCTTT - 15 TRBJ1-1 TRBV7-9 -
CASSFARGSNQPQHF TGTGCCAGCAGTTTCGCCAGGGGAAGCAATCAGCCCCAGCATTTT - 15 TRBJ1-5 TRBV28 -
CASSLGTSGSTDTQYF TGTGCCAGCAGCTTAGGGACTAGCGGTAGCACAGATACGCAGTATTTT TRBD2 16 TRBJ2-3 TRBV7-9 -
CASSPAGLADSTDTQYF TGCGCCAGCTCACCGGCAGGGCTAGCGGACAGCACAGATACGCAGTATTTT TRBD2 17 TRBJ2-3 TRBV5-1 -
CASGSGGSSYNEQFF TGTGCTAGTGGCTCCGGGGGGAGCTCCTACAATGAGCAGTTCTTC TRBD2 15 TRBJ2-1 TRBV12-5 -
CASSSRTGVYEQYF TGCGCCAGCAGCTCGCGGACAGGAGTTTACGAGCAGTACTTC TRBD1 14 TRBJ2-7 TRBV5-1 -
CASSQDGPTSTDTQYF TGCGCCAGCAGCCAAGACGGACCGACTAGCACAGATACGCAGTATTTT - 16 TRBJ2-3 TRBV4-1 -
CASSDPGTGLTGEAFF TGTGCCAGCAGTGACCCCGGGACAGGGCTAACGGGGGAAGCTTTCTTT TRBD1 16 TRBJ1-1 TRBV25-1 -
CASSPPDRVNQPQHF TGTGCCAGCTCACCCCCGGACAGGGTCAATCAGCCCCAGCATTTT TRBD1 15 TRBJ1-5 TRBV18 -